This T cell receptor (beta chain) appears in the sequencing data of a study of neurological immune-mediated disorders. Findings and limits, study-wide: None of the CDR3 amino acid sequences found in expanded clones was shared across subjects. This suggests that the TCR-beta repertoires were private in all groups. The most TCR clonal expansion was seen in HTLV-1-associated myelopathy, whereas the least was seen in multiple sclerosis, below the level in healthy controls.

The V end was cut by 4 bases, the J end by 5 bases, with 12 bases between. Germline V gives CDR1 SGDLS, CDR2 YYNGEE. The CDR3 has 14 amino acids. By share, this clonotype counts as medium-sized. Its antigen is as yet unknown. From 15-18 subjects, each sequencing run yielded over 190 million TCR-beta sequences. TCRdb redid the calling of the 5' RACE reads with MiXCR, one entry per CDR3 protein. The sample yields over 45,000 distinct CDR3 sequences, approximately 3.5% seen once. Sequencing was carried out using PBMCs. This sequence was found in a man aged 35 to 55 with multiple sclerosis. The chain uses TRBV9 and TRBJ2-2, with D maybe TRBD1 (6 bases). This CDR3 reads CASSPMGQTGELFF. The CDR3 region has the DNA TGTGCCAGCAGCCCCATGGGACAAACCGGGGAGCTGTTTTTT.